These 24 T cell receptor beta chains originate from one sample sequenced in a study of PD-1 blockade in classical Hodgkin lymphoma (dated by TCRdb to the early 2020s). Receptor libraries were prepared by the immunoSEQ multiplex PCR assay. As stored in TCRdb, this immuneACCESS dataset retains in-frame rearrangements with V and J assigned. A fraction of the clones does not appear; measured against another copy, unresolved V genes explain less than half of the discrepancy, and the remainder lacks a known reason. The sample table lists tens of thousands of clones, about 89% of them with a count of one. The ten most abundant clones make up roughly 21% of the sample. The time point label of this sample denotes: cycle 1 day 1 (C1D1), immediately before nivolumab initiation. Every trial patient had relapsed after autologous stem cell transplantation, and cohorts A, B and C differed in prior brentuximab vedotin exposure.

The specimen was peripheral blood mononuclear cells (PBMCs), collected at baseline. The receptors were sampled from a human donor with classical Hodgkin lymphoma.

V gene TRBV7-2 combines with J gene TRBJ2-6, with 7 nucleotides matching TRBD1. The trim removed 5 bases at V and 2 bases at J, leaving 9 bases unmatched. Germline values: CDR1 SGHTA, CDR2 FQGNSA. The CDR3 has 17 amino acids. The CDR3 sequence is CASSPRDRAAGANVLTF. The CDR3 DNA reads TGTGCCAGCAGCCCTCGTGACAGGGCGGCTGGGGCCAACGTCCTGACTTTC.

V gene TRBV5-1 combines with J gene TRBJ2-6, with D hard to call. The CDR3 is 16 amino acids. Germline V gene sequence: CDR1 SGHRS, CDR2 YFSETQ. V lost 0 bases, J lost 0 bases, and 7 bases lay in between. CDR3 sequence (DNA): TGCGCCAGCAGCTTGGAACCCAACTCTGGGGCCAACGTCCTGACTTTC. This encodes CASSLEPNSGANVLTF.

The CDR3 spells CASSEDPSGRLEQFF. CDR3 in DNA: TGTGCCAGCAGTGAAGACCCTAGCGGGAGGCTTGAGCAGTTCTTC. The chain employs TRBV25-1 and TRBJ2-1, with TRBD2 matching over 11 bases. After removal of 2 bases from V and 9 bases from J, the junction contained 6 bases not matched to a gene. This CDR3 spans 15 amino acids. Germline lookup yields CDR1 MGHDK and CDR2 SYGVNS. The variable domain in full, with the rest retrieved from reference TRBV25-1 and TRBJ2-1, is EADIYQTPRYLVIGTGKKITLECSQTMGHDKMYWYQQDPGMELHLIHYSYGVNSTEKGDLSSESTVSRIRTEHFPLTLESARPSHTSQYLCASSEDPSGRLEQFFGPGTRLTVL.

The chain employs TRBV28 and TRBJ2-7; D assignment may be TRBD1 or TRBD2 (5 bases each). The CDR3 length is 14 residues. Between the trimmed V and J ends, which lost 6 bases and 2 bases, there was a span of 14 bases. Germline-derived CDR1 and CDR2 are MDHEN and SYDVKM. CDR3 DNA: TGTGCCAGCAGCCCCGGGACCAGCGCCTACGAGCAGTACTTC. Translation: CASSPGTSAYEQYF. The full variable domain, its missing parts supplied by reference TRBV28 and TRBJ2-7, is DVKVTQSSRYLVKRTGEKVFLECVQDMDHENMFWYRQDPGLGLRLIYFSYDVKMKEKGDIPEGYSVSREKKERFSLILESASTNQTSMYLCASSPGTSAYEQYFGPGTRLTVT.

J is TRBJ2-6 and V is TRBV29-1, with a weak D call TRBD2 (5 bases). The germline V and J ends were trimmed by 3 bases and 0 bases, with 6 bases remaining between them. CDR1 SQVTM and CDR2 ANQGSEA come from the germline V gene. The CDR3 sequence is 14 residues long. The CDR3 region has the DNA TGCAGCGTTGATGAGGGCTCTGGGGCCAACGTCCTGACTTTC. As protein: CSVDEGSGANVLTF.

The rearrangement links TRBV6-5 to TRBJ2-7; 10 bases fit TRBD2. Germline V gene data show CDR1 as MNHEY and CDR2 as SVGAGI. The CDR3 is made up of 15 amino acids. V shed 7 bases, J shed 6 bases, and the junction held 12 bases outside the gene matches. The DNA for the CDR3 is TGTGCCAGCAAAAGACTAGCGGGCGCCGGAATCGAGCAGTACTTC. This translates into CASKRLAGAGIEQYF.

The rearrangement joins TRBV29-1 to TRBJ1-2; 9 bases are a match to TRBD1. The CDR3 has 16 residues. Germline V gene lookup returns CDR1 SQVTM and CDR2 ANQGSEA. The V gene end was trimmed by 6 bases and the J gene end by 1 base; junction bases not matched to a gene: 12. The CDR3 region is CSVARTGERNNYGYTF. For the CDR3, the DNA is TGCAGCGTCGCCAGGACAGGGGAGAGAAATAACTATGGCTACACCTTC.

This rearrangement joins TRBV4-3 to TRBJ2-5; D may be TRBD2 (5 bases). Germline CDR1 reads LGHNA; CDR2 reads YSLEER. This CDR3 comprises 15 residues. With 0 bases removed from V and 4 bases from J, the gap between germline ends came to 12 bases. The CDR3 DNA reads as TGCGCCAGCAGCCAAGATTCTTGGCTAGCAGAGACCCAGTACTTC. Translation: CASSQDSWLAETQYF.

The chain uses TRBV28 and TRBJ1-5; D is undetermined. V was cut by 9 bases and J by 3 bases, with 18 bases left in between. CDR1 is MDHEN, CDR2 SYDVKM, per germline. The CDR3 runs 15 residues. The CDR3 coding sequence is TGTGCCAGTTTTCATGGTGGAGGGCACAATCAGCCCCAGCATTTT. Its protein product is CASFHGGGHNQPQHF. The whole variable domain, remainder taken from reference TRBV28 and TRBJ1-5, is DVKVTQSSRYLVKRTGEKVFLECVQDMDHENMFWYRQDPGLGLRLIYFSYDVKMKEKGDIPEGYSVSREKKERFSLILESASTNQTSMYLCASFHGGGHNQPQHFGDGTRLSIL.

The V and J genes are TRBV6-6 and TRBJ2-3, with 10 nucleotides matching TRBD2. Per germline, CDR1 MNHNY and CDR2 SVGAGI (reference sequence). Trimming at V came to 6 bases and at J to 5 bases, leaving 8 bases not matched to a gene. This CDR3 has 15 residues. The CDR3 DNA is TGTGCCAGCAGCCGAGCGGGGGGGATCGGAGATACGCAGTATTTT. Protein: CASSRAGGIGDTQYF.

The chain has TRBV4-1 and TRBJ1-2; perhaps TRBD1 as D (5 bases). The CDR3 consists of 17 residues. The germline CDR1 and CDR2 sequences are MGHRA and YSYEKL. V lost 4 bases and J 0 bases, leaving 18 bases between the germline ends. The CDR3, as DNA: TGCGCCAGCAGCCCAGCAAGGGACTCGTTAGCTAACTATGGCTACACCTTC. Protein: CASSPARDSLANYGYTF.

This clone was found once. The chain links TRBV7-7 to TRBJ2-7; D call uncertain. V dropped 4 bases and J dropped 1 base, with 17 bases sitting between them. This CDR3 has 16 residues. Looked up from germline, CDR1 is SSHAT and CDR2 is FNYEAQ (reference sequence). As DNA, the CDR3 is TGTGCCAGCAGCTCCGACCGACTTGAACGATCCTACGAGCAGTACTTC. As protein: CASSSDRLERSYEQYF.

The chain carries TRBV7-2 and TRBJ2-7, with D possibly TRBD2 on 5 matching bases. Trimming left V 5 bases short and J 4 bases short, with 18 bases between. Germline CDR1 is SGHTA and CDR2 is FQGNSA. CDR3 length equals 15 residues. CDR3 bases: TGTGCCAGCAGCCCAGGAGGAACGGGGAAGTACGAGCAGTACTTC. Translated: CASSPGGTGKYEQYF.

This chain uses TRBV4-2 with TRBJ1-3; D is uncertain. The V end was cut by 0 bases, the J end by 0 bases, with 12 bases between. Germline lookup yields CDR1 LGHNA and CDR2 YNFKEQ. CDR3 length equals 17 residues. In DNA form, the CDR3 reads TGTGCCAGCAGCCAAGATTCCGGCACTCTCTCTGGAAACACCATATATTTT. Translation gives CASSQDSGTLSGNTIYF.

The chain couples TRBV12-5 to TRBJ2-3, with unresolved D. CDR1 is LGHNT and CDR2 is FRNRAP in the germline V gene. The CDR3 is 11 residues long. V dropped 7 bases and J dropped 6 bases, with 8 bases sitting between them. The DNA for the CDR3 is TGTGCTAGTGCCCTCAGGGATACGCAGTATTTT. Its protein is CASALRDTQYF.

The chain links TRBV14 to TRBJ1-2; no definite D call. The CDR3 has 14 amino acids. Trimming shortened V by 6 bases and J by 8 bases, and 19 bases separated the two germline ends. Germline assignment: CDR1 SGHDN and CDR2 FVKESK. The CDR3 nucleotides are TGTGCCAGCAGACCGGGAACCTCCACCTTCGGCTACACCTTC. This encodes CASRPGTSTFGYTF.

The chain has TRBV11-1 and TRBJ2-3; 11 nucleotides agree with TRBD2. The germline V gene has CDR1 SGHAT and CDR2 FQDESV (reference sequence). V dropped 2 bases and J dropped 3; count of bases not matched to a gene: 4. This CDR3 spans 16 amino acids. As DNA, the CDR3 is TGTGCCAGCAGCTTACTAGCGGGAGGTTTGACAGATACGCAGTATTTT. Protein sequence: CASSLLAGGLTDTQYF.

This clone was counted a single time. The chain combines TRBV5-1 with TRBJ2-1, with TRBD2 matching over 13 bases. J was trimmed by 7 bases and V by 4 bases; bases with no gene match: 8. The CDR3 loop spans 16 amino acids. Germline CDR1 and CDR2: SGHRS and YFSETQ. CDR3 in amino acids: CASSELAGGPRNEQFF. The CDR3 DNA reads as TGCGCCAGCAGCGAACTAGCGGGAGGGCCCAGGAATGAGCAGTTCTTC. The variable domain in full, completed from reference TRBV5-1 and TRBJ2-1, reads KAGVTQTPRYLIKTRGQQVTLSCSPISGHRSVSWYQQTPGQGLQFLFEYFSETQRNKGNFPGRFSGRQFSNSRSEMNVSTLELGDSALYLCASSELAGGPRNEQFFGPGTRLTVL.

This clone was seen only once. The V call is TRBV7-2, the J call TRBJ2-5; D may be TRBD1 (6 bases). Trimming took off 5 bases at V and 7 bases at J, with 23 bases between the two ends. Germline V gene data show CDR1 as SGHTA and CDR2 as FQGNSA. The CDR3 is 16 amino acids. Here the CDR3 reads CASSSTGTKGLRTQYF. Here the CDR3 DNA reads TGTGCCAGCAGCAGCACCGGGACAAAGGGTTTGAGGACCCAGTACTTC. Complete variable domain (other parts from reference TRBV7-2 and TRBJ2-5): GAGVSQSPSNKVTEKGKDVELRCDPISGHTALYWYRQSLGQGLEFLIYFQGNSAPDKSGLPSDRFSAERTGGSVSTLTIQRTQQEDSAVYLCASSSTGTKGLRTQYFGPGTRLLVL.

The CDR3 nucleotides are TGTGCCAGGGGCGCCTGGACAGGGCGGGACAATGAGCAGTTCTTC. Translated, it gives CARGAWTGRDNEQFF. This chain joins TRBV19 and TRBJ2-1; 8 nucleotides match TRBD1. V lost 9 bases, J lost 5 bases, and 12 bases stayed unmatched. The CDR3 runs 15 residues. CDR1 and CDR2 from the germline V gene are LNHDA and SQIVND (reference sequence).

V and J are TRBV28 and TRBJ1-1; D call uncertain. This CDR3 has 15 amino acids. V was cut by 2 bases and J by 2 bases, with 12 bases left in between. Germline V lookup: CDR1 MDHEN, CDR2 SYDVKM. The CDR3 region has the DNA TGTGCCAGCAGTTTAGGAGACATTTCAAACACTGAAGCTTTCTTT. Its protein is CASSLGDISNTEAFF.

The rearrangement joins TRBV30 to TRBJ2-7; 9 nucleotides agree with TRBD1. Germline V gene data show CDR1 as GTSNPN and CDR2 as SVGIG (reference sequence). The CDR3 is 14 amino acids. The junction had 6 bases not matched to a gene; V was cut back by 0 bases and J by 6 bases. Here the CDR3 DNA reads TGTGCCTGGAGTGTACAGGGGGCGAGAGGCGAGCAGTACTTC. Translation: CAWSVQGARGEQYF.

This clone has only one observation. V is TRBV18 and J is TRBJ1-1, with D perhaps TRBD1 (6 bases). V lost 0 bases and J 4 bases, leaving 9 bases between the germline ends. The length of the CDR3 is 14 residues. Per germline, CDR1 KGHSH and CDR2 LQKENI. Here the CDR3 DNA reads TGTGCCAGCTCACCACCGGGGGGGCCCACTGAAGCTTTCTTT. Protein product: CASSPPGGPTEAFF.

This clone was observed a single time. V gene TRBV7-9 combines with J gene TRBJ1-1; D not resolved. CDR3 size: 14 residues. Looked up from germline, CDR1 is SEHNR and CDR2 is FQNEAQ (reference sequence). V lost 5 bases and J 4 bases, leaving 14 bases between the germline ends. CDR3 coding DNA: TGTGCCAGCAGCCGATCAGCAGTAGGCACTGAAGCTTTCTTT. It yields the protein CASSRSAVGTEAFF.